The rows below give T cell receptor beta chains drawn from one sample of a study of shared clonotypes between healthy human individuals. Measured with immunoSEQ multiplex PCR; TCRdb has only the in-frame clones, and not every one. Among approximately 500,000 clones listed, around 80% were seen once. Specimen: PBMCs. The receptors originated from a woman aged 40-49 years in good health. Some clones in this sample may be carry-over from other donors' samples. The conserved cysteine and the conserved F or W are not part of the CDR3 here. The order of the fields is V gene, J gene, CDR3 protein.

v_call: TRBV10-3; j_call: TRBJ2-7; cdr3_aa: ASSYGTPGGSYEQY
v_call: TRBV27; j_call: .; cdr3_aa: ASRPWGTGTVYEQY
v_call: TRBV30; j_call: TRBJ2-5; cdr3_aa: AWSEAAETQY
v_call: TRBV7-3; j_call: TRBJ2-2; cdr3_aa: ASSQRGNTGELF
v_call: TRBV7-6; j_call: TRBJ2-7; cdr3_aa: ASSSGRANYEQY
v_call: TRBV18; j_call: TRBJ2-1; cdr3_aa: ASSPVGRGGEQF
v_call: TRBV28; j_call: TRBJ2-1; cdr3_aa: ASSLVGLSSEQF
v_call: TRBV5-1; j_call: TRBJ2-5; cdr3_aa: ASSFTLAEETQY
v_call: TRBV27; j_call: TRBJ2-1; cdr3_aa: ASSPWTGDYNEQF
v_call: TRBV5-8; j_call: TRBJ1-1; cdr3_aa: ASSFWSNTEAF